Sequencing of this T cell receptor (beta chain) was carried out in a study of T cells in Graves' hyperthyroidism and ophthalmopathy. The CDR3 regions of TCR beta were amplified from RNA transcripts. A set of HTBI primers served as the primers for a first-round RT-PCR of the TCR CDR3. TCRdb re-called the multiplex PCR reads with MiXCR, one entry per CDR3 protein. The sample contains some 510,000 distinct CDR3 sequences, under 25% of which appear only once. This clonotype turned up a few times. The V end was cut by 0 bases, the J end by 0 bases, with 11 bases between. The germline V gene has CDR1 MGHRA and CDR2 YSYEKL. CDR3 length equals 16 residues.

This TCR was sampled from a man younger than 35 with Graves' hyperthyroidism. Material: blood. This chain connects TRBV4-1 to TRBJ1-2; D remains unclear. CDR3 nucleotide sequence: TGCGCCAGCAGCCAAGACTTAGGTCCAGCTAACTATGGCTACACCTTC. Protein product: CASSQDLGPANYGYTF.